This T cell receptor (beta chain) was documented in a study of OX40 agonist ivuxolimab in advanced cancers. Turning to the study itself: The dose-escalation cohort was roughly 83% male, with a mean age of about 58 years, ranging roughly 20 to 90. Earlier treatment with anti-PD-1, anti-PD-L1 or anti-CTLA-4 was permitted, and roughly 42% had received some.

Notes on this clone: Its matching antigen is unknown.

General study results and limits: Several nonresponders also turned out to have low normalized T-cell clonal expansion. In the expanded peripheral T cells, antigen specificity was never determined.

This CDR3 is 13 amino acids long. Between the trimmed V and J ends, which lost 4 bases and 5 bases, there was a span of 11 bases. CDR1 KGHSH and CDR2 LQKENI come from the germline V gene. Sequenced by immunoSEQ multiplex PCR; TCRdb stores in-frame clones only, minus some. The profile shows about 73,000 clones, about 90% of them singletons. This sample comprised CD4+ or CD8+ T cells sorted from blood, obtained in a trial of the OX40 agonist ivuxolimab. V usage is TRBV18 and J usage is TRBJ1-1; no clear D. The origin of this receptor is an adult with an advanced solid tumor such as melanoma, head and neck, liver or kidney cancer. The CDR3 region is CASSQREGTEAFF. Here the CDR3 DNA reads TGTGCCAGCTCACAACGAGAAGGGACTGAAGCTTTCTTT.